These 3 T cell receptor beta chains were all obtained from the same sample, sequenced in a study of blood T cell repertoires in COVID-19 (TCRdb year 2020). The library relied on the immunoSEQ multiplex PCR assay. The source is immuneACCESS, and TCRdb retained only in-frame sequences with V and J called. Part of the clones is not carried over; for the studies checked, unresolved V genes explain less than half of this, and the remainder is unexplained. This sample comprises about 200,000 clones, more than 75% of them detected only once. The ten biggest clones cover 4.9% of the sample. Specimen: peripheral blood. The source of these receptors is an elderly woman with acute or convalescent COVID-19.

The chain combines TRBV5-1 with TRBJ1-3; tentatively, D is TRBD1 (6 bases). In germline, CDR1 is SGHRS, CDR2 YFSETQ. With 0 bases removed from V and 4 bases from J, the gap between germline ends came to 14 bases. This CDR3 comprises 16 residues. The CDR3 reads CASSLEEQGYGNTIYF. As DNA, the CDR3 is TGCGCCAGCAGCTTGGAAGAACAGGGATACGGAAACACCATATATTTT.

The rearrangement links TRBV5-6 to TRBJ1-2; 7 nucleotides match TRBD1. The CDR3 has 14 residues. V dropped 3 bases and J dropped 4; count of bases not matched to a gene: 6. CDR1 and CDR2 from the germline V gene are SGHDT and YYEEEE. DNA for the CDR3: TGTGCCAGCAGCTATGACAGGGTAGGCTATGGCTACACCTTC. Its protein product is CASSYDRVGYGYTF.

This clone was counted a single time. The V and J genes are TRBV19 and TRBJ1-4; 7 nucleotides match TRBD1. Germline values: CDR1 LNHDA, CDR2 SQIVND (reference sequence). V dropped 1 base and J dropped 10; count of bases not matched to a gene: 6. The CDR3 contains 14 residues. CDR3 in DNA: TGTGCCAGTAGTATAGGACAGGGTGGAGGAAAACTGTTTTTT. Translating it yields CASSIGQGGGKLFF.